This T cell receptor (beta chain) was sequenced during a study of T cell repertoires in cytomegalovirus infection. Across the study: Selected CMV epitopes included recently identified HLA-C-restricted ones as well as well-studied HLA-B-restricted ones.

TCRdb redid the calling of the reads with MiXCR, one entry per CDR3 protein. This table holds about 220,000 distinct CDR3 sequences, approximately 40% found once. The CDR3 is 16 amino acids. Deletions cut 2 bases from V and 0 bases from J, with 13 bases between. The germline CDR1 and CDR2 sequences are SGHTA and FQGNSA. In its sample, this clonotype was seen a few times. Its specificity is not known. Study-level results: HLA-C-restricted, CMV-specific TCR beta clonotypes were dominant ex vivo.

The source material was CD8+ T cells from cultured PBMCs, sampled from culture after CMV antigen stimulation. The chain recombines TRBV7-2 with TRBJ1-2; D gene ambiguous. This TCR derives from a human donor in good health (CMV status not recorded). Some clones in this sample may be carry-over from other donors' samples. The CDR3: CASSLNPDEANYGYTF. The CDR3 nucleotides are TGTGCCAGCAGCTTAAACCCGGACGAAGCTAACTATGGCTACACCTTC.